This entry lists 24 T cell receptor beta chains sequenced from one sample in a study of cytomegalovirus exposure and HLA in healthy donors. Both 60 Vbeta primers and 13 Jbeta primers went into the PCR. Assay: immunoSEQ multiplex PCR; the TCRdb copy retains only in-frame clones and omits some. The sample shows 100,000 or so clones, more than 75% of them seen only once. Sequencing was done on a sample of PBMCs. The receptors come from a woman aged 40-49 years in good health and CMV-seropositive.

V gene TRBV5-1 combines with J gene TRBJ2-7, with D unclear. CDR1 SGHRS and CDR2 YFSETQ come from the germline V gene. The CDR3 runs 14 residues. V lost 0 bases and J 2 bases, leaving 9 bases between the germline ends. The CDR3 loop is CASSLGGRTYEQYF. Here the CDR3 DNA reads TGCGCCAGCAGCTTGGGCGGAAGAACCTACGAGCAGTACTTC.

The rearrangement links TRBV19 to TRBJ1-2, with 7 bases lining up with TRBD1. Trimming removed 3 bases from V and 2 bases from J; junction bases left unmatched: 0. Germline V gene data show CDR1 as LNHDA and CDR2 as SQIVND (reference sequence). The CDR3 covers 13 residues. The CDR3 region is CASSMGQNYGYTF. In DNA form, the CDR3 reads TGTGCCAGTAGTATGGGACAGAACTATGGCTACACCTTC.

This clone has a handful of counts. The CDR3, as DNA: TGTGCCAGCAGCTTAAGGGGGCCCCAGCATTTT. Translated: CASSLRGPQHF. The chain couples TRBV7-2 to TRBJ1-5; TRBD1 is a possible D gene (5 bases). The CDR3 spans 11 residues. Looked up from germline, CDR1 is SGHTA and CDR2 is FQGNSA. The V end was cut by 2 bases, the J end by 9 bases, with 5 bases between.

The rearrangement links TRBV2 to TRBJ2-5; 7 positions match TRBD1. Germline V gives CDR1 SNHLY, CDR2 FYNNEI. The V gene end was trimmed by 8 bases and the J gene end by 1 base; junction bases not matched to a gene: 4. The CDR3 has 13 amino acids. This CDR3 reads CASARDSQETQYF. The CDR3 DNA follows: TGTGCCAGCGCCCGGGACAGCCAAGAGACCCAGTACTTC.

In its sample, this clone was seen once. CDR3 sequence: CALGHSGPGYGYTF. CDR3 DNA: TGTGCCTTAGGACACTCTGGACCCGGCTATGGCTACACCTTC. The gene calls are TRBV30 and TRBJ1-2; maybe TRBD1 (5 bases). This CDR3 has 14 residues. Germline CDR1 and CDR2: GTSNPN and SVGIG (reference sequence). V dropped 7 bases and J dropped 4 bases, with 19 bases sitting between them.

V and J are TRBV7-2 and TRBJ1-1, with D unresolved. This CDR3 spans 15 amino acids. V lost 3 bases and J lost 0, with 11 bases in between. The germline V gene has CDR1 SGHTA and CDR2 FQGNSA. The CDR3 protein is CASSFGGRVNTEAFF. CDR3 bases: TGTGCCAGCAGCTTTGGCGGGAGGGTGAACACTGAAGCTTTCTTT.

The genes are TRBV7-8 and TRBJ1-3; D is undetermined. Trimming cost V 0 bases and J 0 bases, with 9 bases left between them. The CDR3 is 16 residues long. CDR1 is SGHVS and CDR2 is FQNEAQ in the germline V gene. The CDR3 sequence is CASSLAQYYSGNTIYF. The DNA of the CDR3 is TGTGCCAGCAGCTTAGCGCAGTACTACTCTGGAAACACCATATATTTT.

V is TRBV6-5 and J is TRBJ2-7; no definite D call. V shed 7 bases and J shed 6 bases, with 16 bases lying between them. There are 13 residues in the CDR3. CDR1 and CDR2 (germline): MNHEY, SVGAGI. CDR3 amino acids: CASKSGSPGEQYF. The CDR3 DNA reads as TGTGCCAGCAAGTCAGGTTCCCCTGGCGAGCAGTACTTC.

This clone occurred a few times. The rearrangement links TRBV5-6 to TRBJ1-1, with no clear D. CDR1 is SGHDT and CDR2 is YYEEEE in the germline V gene. The V gene lost 2 bases and the J gene lost 1 base, with 21 bases spanning the gap. This CDR3 comprises 18 residues. The CDR3 protein is CASSFALHDFTGNTEAFF. For the CDR3, the DNA is TGTGCCAGCAGCTTTGCACTACACGACTTCACGGGGAACACTGAAGCTTTCTTT.

This chain joins TRBV9 and TRBJ1-1; TRBD1 matches at 12 bases. There are 14 residues in the CDR3. CDR1 SGDLS and CDR2 YYNGEE come from the germline V gene. Losses at the gene ends were 4 bases for V and 5 bases for J; bases not matched to a gene: 3. The CDR3 DNA follows: TGTGCCAGCAGCTCGGGACAGGGGGCGACTGAAGCTTTCTTT. It specifies CASSSGQGATEAFF.

The V and J genes are TRBV6-5 and TRBJ1-1; the D gene is possibly TRBD1 (5 bases). V was pared by 6 bases and J by 2 bases, with 10 bases between. CDR3 length: 13 residues. Germline V gene data show CDR1 as MNHEY and CDR2 as SVGAGI. The CDR3 spells CASSPTVNTEAFF. CDR3 in DNA: TGTGCCAGCAGCCCGACAGTAAACACTGAAGCTTTCTTT.

The chain joins TRBV2 to TRBJ2-7; D unclear. V lost 4 bases to trimming and J lost 2 bases, with 3 bases between them. This CDR3 comprises 11 residues. Germline CDR1 and CDR2: SNHLY and FYNNEI. The CDR3 loop reads CASSGAYEQYF. The DNA for the CDR3 is TGTGCCAGCAGTGGAGCCTACGAGCAGTACTTC.

The chain's CDR3 is CASSSYRGANYEQYF. Here the CDR3 DNA reads TGTGCCAGCAGCTCCTACAGGGGGGCCAACTACGAGCAGTACTTC. J is TRBJ2-7 and V is TRBV11-2; 8 nucleotides agree with TRBD1. Germline-derived CDR1 and CDR2 are SGHAT and FQNNGV. The trim removed 4 bases at V and 3 bases at J, leaving 8 bases unmatched. This CDR3 is 15 amino acids long.

The V call is TRBV19, the J call TRBJ2-5, with 8 bases lining up with TRBD1. Germline lookup yields CDR1 LNHDA and CDR2 SQIVND (reference sequence). The CDR3 is made up of 14 amino acids. The V segment lost 3 bases and the J segment 7 bases; nucleotides outside the gene matches: 7. The CDR3 DNA is TGTGCCAGTAGTATGGACAGGGCCGTGGGGACCCAGTACTTC. Translation: CASSMDRAVGTQYF. The variable domain in full, with the rest retrieved from reference TRBV19 and TRBJ2-5, is DGGITQSPKYLFRKEGQNVTLSCEQNLNHDAMYWYRQDPGQGLRLIYYSQIVNDFQKGDIAEGYSVSREKKESFPLTVTSAQKNPTAFYLCASSMDRAVGTQYFGPGTRLLVL.

This chain connects TRBV27 to TRBJ1-4; TRBD1 agrees at 10 bases. Germline CDR1 is MNHEY and CDR2 is SMNVEV (reference sequence). The CDR3 totals 14 residues. Unmatched junction bases numbered 8, after V lost 6 bases and J lost 10 bases. CDR3 bases: TGTGCCAGCAGGGGGGACAGGGGAGCGGGAAAACTGTTTTTT. This gives the protein CASRGDRGAGKLFF.

The J gene is TRBJ1-1, the V gene TRBV6-1, with D possibly TRBD1 on 5 matching bases. The length of the CDR3 is 15 residues. Germline V gives CDR1 MNHNS, CDR2 SASEGT. V was trimmed by 8 bases and J by 3 bases, leaving 19 bases between them. CDR3 amino acids: CASARWQGGDTEAFF. The DNA of the CDR3 is TGTGCCAGCGCCCGGTGGCAGGGAGGCGACACTGAAGCTTTCTTT.

This clone has only one observation. The rearrangement uses TRBV14 and TRBJ2-1; no reliable D call. V was trimmed by 5 bases and J by 5 bases, leaving 10 bases between them. The CDR3 covers 13 residues. The germline CDR1 and CDR2 sequences are SGHDN and FVKESK. The CDR3 DNA follows: TGTGCCAGCAGCTCCGACTGGAACAATGAGCAGTTCTTC. Its protein product is CASSSDWNNEQFF.

The CDR3 bases are TGTGCCAGCTCGGGGGGGGGTCACGAGCAGTACTTC. Translation: CASSGGGHEQYF. The chain couples TRBV18 to TRBJ2-7, with 7 bases aligning to TRBD2. The CDR3 contains 12 residues. Germline values: CDR1 KGHSH, CDR2 LQKENI. V dropped 6 bases and J dropped 5; count of bases not matched to a gene: 4. The entire variable domain, with the rest obtained from reference TRBV18 and TRBJ2-7, is as follows: NAGVMQNPRHLVRRRGQEARLRCSPMKGHSHVYWYRQLPEEGLKFMVYLQKENIIDESGMPKERFSAEFPKEGPSILRIQQVVRGDSAAYFCASSGGGHEQYFGPGTRLTVT.

This sequence joins TRBV5-4 and TRBJ2-3, with a possible D match to TRBD2 (5 bases). V was pared by 6 bases and J by 3 bases, with 14 bases between. CDR1 is SGHNT and CDR2 is YYREEE in the germline V gene (reference sequence). The CDR3 consists of 14 residues. The CDR3 region has the DNA TGTGCCAGCACCATTGGCGGGTCTACAGATACGCAGTATTTT. Protein sequence: CASTIGGSTDTQYF.

This chain uses TRBV28 with TRBJ1-1; possible D gene TRBD1, 5 bases. The germline CDR1 and CDR2 sequences are MDHEN and SYDVKM. CDR3 length: 16 residues. Deletions cut 3 bases from V and 5 bases from J, with 19 bases between. CDR3 bases: TGTGCCAGCAGTTTGGGAGGAGGTGGGGGAGGGACTGAAGCTTTCTTT. Its protein is CASSLGGGGGGTEAFF. Combining the CDR3 with reference TRBV28 and TRBJ1-1 gives the whole variable domain DVKVTQSSRYLVKRTGEKVFLECVQDMDHENMFWYRQDPGLGLRLIYFSYDVKMKEKGDIPEGYSVSREKKERFSLILESASTNQTSMYLCASSLGGGGGGTEAFFGQGTRLTVV.

The chain employs TRBV5-1 and TRBJ2-7, with TRBD2 as a possible D gene (6 bases). Between the trimmed V and J ends, which lost 4 bases and 2 bases, there was a span of 16 bases. Germline V gene lookup returns CDR1 SGHRS and CDR2 YFSETQ. The CDR3 extends over 15 amino acids. In nucleotides, the CDR3 is TGCGCCAGCAGCAAGCCGGGACTCCTCACCTACGAGCAGTACTTC. As protein: CASSKPGLLTYEQYF.

V is TRBV19 and J is TRBJ2-7; D ambiguous. The CDR3 sequence is 14 residues long. Trimming cost V 3 bases and J 0 bases, with 9 bases left between them. Germline loops: CDR1 LNHDA, CDR2 SQIVND (reference sequence). As DNA, the CDR3 is TGTGCCAGTAGTATGAGGCCCAACTCCTACGAGCAGTACTTC. Encoded protein: CASSMRPNSYEQYF.

This chain uses TRBV5-1 with TRBJ1-1; D perhaps matches TRBD1 (5 bases). With 7 bases removed from V and 7 bases from J, the gap between germline ends came to 14 bases. Germline lookup yields CDR1 SGHRS and CDR2 YFSETQ. CDR3 size: 12 residues. The CDR3: CASAPFTGEAFF. The CDR3, as DNA: TGCGCCAGCGCTCCATTTACAGGTGAAGCTTTCTTT.

The V gene is TRBV4-2, the J gene TRBJ2-7; TRBD1 matches 7 bases. The V segment lost 3 bases and the J segment 3 bases; nucleotides outside the gene matches: 11. Germline assignment: CDR1 LGHNA and CDR2 YNFKEQ. CDR3 length: 16 residues. CDR3 coding DNA: TGTGCCAGCAGCCAGAACGACAGGGAACCTTTCTACGAGCAGTACTTC. Its translation is CASSQNDREPFYEQYF.